These 3 T cell receptor beta chains originate from one sample sequenced in a study of T cell repertoires in cytomegalovirus infection. TCRdb used MiXCR to reprocess the reads, holding one entry per CDR3 protein. The sample lists some 600,000 distinct CDR3 sequences; 24% were seen once. Specimen: CD8+ T cells from PBMCs. These receptors originate from a human donor in good health (CMV status not recorded). Some clones in this sample may be carry-over from other donors' samples.

Ten or more counts support this clonotype. The rearrangement joins TRBV7-2 to TRBJ2-5; no clear D. This CDR3 has 15 residues. The ends were cut back, 0 bases at V and 7 bases at J, with 15 bases in the middle. Per the germline V gene, CDR1 is SGHTA and CDR2 is FQGNSA. The CDR3 DNA reads TGTGCCAGCAGCTTAGCGAAACTACCAACGCGGACCCAGTACTTC. Translated, it gives CASSLAKLPTRTQYF.

This clonotype was detected ten times or more. The chain has TRBV7-9 and TRBJ2-1; D is perhaps TRBD1 or TRBD2 (5 bases each). The CDR3 consists of 12 residues. Germline V gene data show CDR1 as SEHNR and CDR2 as FQNEAQ (reference sequence). The V and J ends lost 4 bases and 6 bases respectively, with 7 bases between them. In nucleotides, the CDR3 is TGTGCCAGCAGCTCGAGGGGCAATGAGCAGTTCTTC. Translating it yields CASSSRGNEQFF. Drawing the rest from reference TRBV7-9 and TRBJ2-1, the complete variable domain is DTGVSQNPRHKITKRGQNVTFRCDPISEHNRLYWYRQTLGQGPEFLTYFQNEAQLEKSRLLSDRFSAERPKGSFSTLEIQRTEQGDSAMYLCASSSRGNEQFFGPGTRLTVL.

V gene TRBV27 combines with J gene TRBJ2-5; possibly TRBD2 for D (6 bases). The CDR3 is made up of 14 amino acids. V lost 4 bases and J lost 0, with 9 bases in between. Germline assignment: CDR1 MNHEY and CDR2 SMNVEV (reference sequence). CDR3 nucleotides: TGTGCCAGCAGTTGGGCGGGACACCAAGAGACCCAGTACTTC. Translated, it gives CASSWAGHQETQYF.